Sequencing of this T cell receptor beta chain was carried out in a study of T-cell reconstitution after alpha-beta-depleted transplantation in children (dated by TCRdb to the mid-2010s). Study-level background: Using TCR repertoire profiling, the study followed T-cell immune reconstitution in a quantitative way in children after TCRalphabeta/CD19-depleted allogeneic hematopoietic cell transplantation.

Points the paper makes about the study in general: About two months after transplant, the apparently early recovery of alphabetaT-cell counts reportedly depended on just several hundred clones that had expanded rapidly and came from non-depleted graft cells. In some patients, high TCRbeta diversity at day 60 was attributed to recipient T cells and intrathymic progenitors that had survived conditioning. Hyperexpanded clone frequencies declined over subsequent months; after one year, T-cell counts and TCRbeta diversity were mostly attributed to newly produced T cells.

Of note for this clonotype: Its antigen is currently not known. No much larger clone is present one base from it, and per-base qualities are unavailable.

This specimen's treatment or condition label, per the study, means: allogeneic hematopoietic cell transplantation with graft depleted of TCRalphabeta T cells and CD19 B cells. TCRalphabeta/CD19-depleted allogeneic hematopoietic cell grafts were given to the transplant recipients, all of whom were children. The library was produced with PCR. Sequenced using an Illumina HiSeq 2500. To normalize quantification of the TCRbeta repertoire, the TCR libraries were built with molecular barcoding that relied on unique molecular identifiers. TCRdb trimmed the raw reads at Q25, called clones with MiXCR and kept productive beta chains. Identical CDR3 proteins give one entry, which carries the most common genes and DNA. In all, the sample holds 670,000 or so distinct CDR3 sequences, and around 13% of those were seen once. Of the sample, approximately 0.8% is held by the ten largest clones. This specimen was PBMCs, taken before TCRalphabeta/CD19-depleted stem cell transplant. This TCR was recovered from a girl aged 2 to 10 with congenital amegakaryocytic thrombocytopenia, due to receive a stem cell transplant.

The CDR3 region: CASSLEASGSIDTQYF. The DNA sequence is TGCGCCAGCAGCTTGGAGGCTAGCGGGAGTATAGATACGCAGTATTTT. Recombination joined TRBV5-1 with TRBJ2-3; 10 junctional bases match TRBD2. The germline V gene yields SGHRS for CDR1 and YFSETQ for CDR2. V and J are trimmed by 0 bases and 5 bases, and the gene matches miss 6 bases of the junction. The CDR3 spans 16 residues, from the cysteine through the phenylalanine. Of all the DNA, just the CDR3 is kept, 48 bases in frame from base 1.